This T cell receptor beta chain appears in the sequencing data of a study of PD-L1 blockade in urothelial cancer. The table came from immunoSEQ multiplex PCR; TCRdb's copy has only in-frame clones and leaves some out. Altogether 1,500 to 2,000 clones are present, around 35% being singletons, with the ten largest covering about a third. This clone appeared a few times. V lost 10 bases and J lost 4, with 14 bases in between. CDR3 length equals 13 residues. Germline V gives CDR1 MNHGY, CDR2 SAAAGT. The rearrangement uses TRBV6-8 and TRBJ1-5; maybe TRBD1 (5 bases). Sequenced material: tumor tissue, taken before atezolizumab (anti-PD-L1) treatment. The sequence was obtained from a man in his sixties with urothelial cancer. In DNA form, the CDR3 reads TGTGCCATCAGATCGACAGATAATCAGCCCCAGCATTTT. The encoded protein is CAIRSTDNQPQHF.